These 30 T cell receptor beta chains were sequenced from one sample in a study of blood T cell repertoires in COVID-19 (dated by TCRdb to 2020 to 2021). Libraries were made using the immunoSEQ multiplex PCR assay. The clones in this table, taken by TCRdb from immuneACCESS, are in-frame only. Not every clone is retained; where verified, under half of the shortfall comes from an unresolved V gene, and the cause of the rest is unknown. The sample profile shows approximately 110,000 clones; approximately 82% of them were found once. The top ten clonotypes cover less than 20% of the sample. The sample taken for sequencing was peripheral blood. Receptor source: an elderly woman with acute or convalescent COVID-19.

The rearrangement links TRBV19 to TRBJ2-1; D ambiguous. V gave up 1 base and J gave up 10 bases, with 11 bases separating them. The CDR3 is 13 amino acids. Germline V lookup: CDR1 LNHDA, CDR2 SQIVND (reference sequence). The CDR3 DNA follows: TGTGCCAGTAGTATAGGAGGAGTCGGCGAGCAGTTCTTC. Translated: CASSIGGVGEQFF.

The CDR3 nucleotides read TGTGCCAGCAGCCCCCTGGAGGGCACCTTCTATGGCTACACCTTC. Translated, it gives CASSPLEGTFYGYTF. V usage is TRBV11-3 and J usage is TRBJ1-2; no reliable D call. The CDR3 extends over 15 amino acids. CDR1 is SGHNT, CDR2 YENEEA, per germline. Trimming took 5 bases from V and 4 from J, leaving 17 bases between them.

The V and J genes are TRBV19 and TRBJ2-2, with D possibly matching TRBD1 (5 bases). CDR3 length: 16 amino acids. Trimming pared 4 bases from V and 3 bases from J, leaving 15 bases between. Germline values: CDR1 LNHDA, CDR2 SQIVND (reference sequence). The CDR3 DNA reads TGTGCCAGTAGTAGGGGCGACACAGAATACACCGGGGAGCTGTTTTTT. Its protein product is CASSRGDTEYTGELFF. Full variable domain (rest looked up from reference TRBV19 and TRBJ2-2): DGGITQSPKYLFRKEGQNVTLSCEQNLNHDAMYWYRQDPGQGLRLIYYSQIVNDFQKGDIAEGYSVSREKKESFPLTVTSAQKNPTAFYLCASSRGDTEYTGELFFGEGSRLTVL.

The chain has TRBV7-9 and TRBJ2-1; 12 bases are a match to TRBD2. J lost 5 bases, V lost 5 bases, and 7 bases had no gene match. Germline V gives CDR1 SEHNR, CDR2 FQNEAQ (reference sequence). This CDR3 is 16 amino acids long. The CDR3 DNA sequence: TGTGCCAGCAGCCCACACCGACTAGCGGGGGACAATGAGCAGTTCTTC. Translated, it gives CASSPHRLAGDNEQFF.

The V and J genes are TRBV4-2 and TRBJ2-7; no definite D call. This CDR3 region has 14 residues. CDR1 and CDR2 (germline): LGHNA, YNFKEQ. Trimming took 1 base from V and 2 from J, leaving 9 bases between them. CDR3 sequence reads: CASSQGGSTYEQYF. CDR3 bases: TGTGCCAGCAGCCAAGGAGGAAGTACCTACGAGCAGTACTTC.

This rearrangement joins TRBV28 to TRBJ2-3; 8 nucleotides agree with TRBD1. Germline V gene sequence: CDR1 MDHEN, CDR2 SYDVKM. CDR3 size: 15 residues. Unmatched junction bases numbered 4, after V lost 3 bases and J lost 2 bases. The chain's CDR3 is CASSLSGGYTDTQYF. The CDR3, as DNA: TGTGCCAGCAGTTTGTCAGGGGGCTACACAGATACGCAGTATTTT.

The chain couples TRBV5-1 to TRBJ1-4, with unresolved D. The CDR3 has 16 residues. In germline, CDR1 is SGHRS, CDR2 YFSETQ. Trimming stripped 0 bases from V and 3 bases from J, with 12 bases between. CDR3 residues: CASSLGVGPSNEKLFF. In nucleotides, the CDR3 is TGCGCCAGCAGCTTGGGCGTGGGCCCTTCTAATGAAAAACTGTTTTTT.

The chain carries TRBV2 and TRBJ1-2, with 8 positions matching TRBD1. This CDR3 region has 15 residues. Germline V gene lookup returns CDR1 SNHLY and CDR2 FYNNEI. J lost 3 bases, V lost 3 bases, and 6 bases had no gene match. CDR3 sequence (DNA): TGTGCCAGCAGTGACGTCTACAGGGGGGACTATGGCTACACCTTC. It specifies CASSDVYRGDYGYTF. Drawing the rest from reference TRBV2 and TRBJ1-2, the complete variable domain is EPEVTQTPSHQVTQMGQEVILRCVPISNHLYFYWYRQILGQKVEFLVSFYNNEISEKSEIFDDQFSVERPDGSNFTLKIRSTKLEDSAMYFCASSDVYRGDYGYTFGSGTRLTVV.

V is TRBV18 and J is TRBJ1-6, with a weak D call TRBD1 (5 bases). CDR1 and CDR2 from the germline V gene are KGHSH and LQKENI. The CDR3 has 17 amino acids. Trimming left V 4 bases short and J 10 bases short, with 23 bases between. The CDR3: CASSRPHWEGAGSPLHF. CDR3 bases: TGTGCCAGCTCACGACCACATTGGGAAGGGGCAGGATCACCCCTCCACTTT.

V usage is TRBV28 and J usage is TRBJ2-7; TRBD1 aligns across 8 bases. The CDR3 has 15 amino acids. Germline V gene lookup returns CDR1 MDHEN and CDR2 SYDVKM. The junction had 6 bases not matched to a gene; V was cut back by 4 bases and J by 1 base. The CDR3 reads CASSSPRTGSYEQYF. The CDR3 region has the DNA TGTGCCAGCAGTTCCCCCCGGACAGGGTCCTACGAGCAGTACTTC.

The rearrangement joins TRBV5-6 to TRBJ1-2; maybe TRBD1 (6 bases). Deletions cut 2 bases from V and 6 bases from J, with 17 bases between. The germline V gene encodes CDR1 SGHDT and CDR2 YYEEEE. The CDR3 is made up of 15 amino acids. The CDR3 sequence: CASSFPASRGDGYTF. In DNA, the CDR3 is TGTGCCAGCAGCTTCCCCGCCTCCAGGGGCGATGGCTACACCTTC.

The J gene is TRBJ2-7, the V gene TRBV28, with 8 nucleotides matching TRBD2. The CDR3 has 15 residues. In germline, CDR1 is MDHEN, CDR2 SYDVKM. V trimming: 2 bases; J trimming: 5 bases; junction bases outside the gene matches: 8. The CDR3 DNA reads TGTGCCAGCAGTTTACATACTTACGGGAGGGACGAGCAGTACTTC. It encodes CASSLHTYGRDEQYF.

A few counts support this clone. This rearrangement joins TRBV7-8 to TRBJ1-3; D is possibly TRBD1 (6 bases). CDR3 length: 16 amino acids. Germline V gene data show CDR1 as SGHVS and CDR2 as FQNEAQ. The germline V and J ends were trimmed by 1 base and 4 bases, with 14 bases remaining between them. CDR3: CASSLGAPGDGNTIYF. The CDR3 DNA follows: TGTGCCAGCAGCTTAGGAGCCCCAGGGGACGGAAACACCATATATTTT.

The gene calls are TRBV5-1 and TRBJ1-1; D not certain. The CDR3 totals 13 residues. Looked up from germline, CDR1 is SGHRS and CDR2 is YFSETQ. The V and J ends lost 3 bases and 0 bases respectively, with 6 bases between them. The CDR3 sequence: CASSSDMNTEAFF. The CDR3 DNA sequence: TGCGCCAGCAGCTCAGACATGAACACTGAAGCTTTCTTT.

This chain's CDR3 is CASSSLAGPSTDTQYF. The CDR3 DNA sequence: TGTGCCAGCAGTTCCTTAGCGGGACCCAGCACAGATACGCAGTATTTT. This chain connects TRBV28 to TRBJ2-3; 8 nucleotides line up with TRBD2. V lost 4 bases to trimming and J lost 0 bases; unmatched junction nucleotides: 6. The germline gives CDR1 MDHEN, CDR2 SYDVKM. CDR3 size: 16 residues.

This clone was observed a single time. The gene calls are TRBV2 and TRBJ1-2; D might be TRBD1 (5 bases). V lost 5 bases, J lost 6 bases, and 10 bases lay in between. CDR3 length equals 12 residues. The germline V gene has CDR1 SNHLY and CDR2 FYNNEI. DNA of the CDR3: TGTGCCAGCAGTTCCCCCAGGGATGGCTACACCTTC. Its translation: CASSSPRDGYTF.

V is TRBV14 and J is TRBJ2-7; TRBD2 agrees at 10 bases. The V gene's germline CDR1 is SGHDN and CDR2 FVKESK. The CDR3 covers 13 residues. J was trimmed by 5 bases and V by 3 bases; bases with no gene match: 1. CDR3 region: CASSQGLANEQYV. The CDR3, as DNA: TGTGCCAGCAGCCAGGGACTAGCGAACGAGCAGTACGTC.

The chain has TRBV3-1 (or the pseudogene TRBV3-2) and TRBJ1-4; 8 nucleotides align to TRBD1. Trimming at V came to 7 bases and at J to 7 bases, leaving 11 bases not matched to a gene. The germline V gene has CDR1 LGHDT and CDR2 YNNKEL (reference sequence). The CDR3 spans 15 residues. CDR3 bases: TGTGCCAGCACCAAAGAGCCAGGGGGCCTTGAAAAACTGTTTTTT. Its protein product is CASTKEPGGLEKLFF.

The chain joins TRBV12-3 or TRBV12-4 to TRBJ2-1; 11 bases are a match to TRBD2. CDR3 length: 13 amino acids. V shed 8 bases and J 9 bases; nucleotides not matched to a gene: 6. Here the CDR3 reads CASGMGTSGEQFF. The CDR3 region has the DNA TGTGCCAGCGGAATGGGGACTAGCGGTGAGCAGTTCTTC.

This chain joins TRBV7-8 and TRBJ1-2; tentatively, D is TRBD1 (6 bases). V was pared by 2 bases and J by 1 base, with 17 bases between. The CDR3 extends over 17 amino acids. CDR1 and CDR2 (germline): SGHVS, FQNEAQ. This chain's CDR3 is CASSLQDSLNYNYGYTF. The CDR3 DNA follows: TGTGCCAGCAGCTTACAGGACAGCCTTAATTATAACTATGGCTACACCTTC.

V is TRBV28 and J is TRBJ1-4; tentatively, D is TRBD1 (5 bases). The V and J ends lost 8 bases and 1 base respectively, with 8 bases between them. CDR1 and CDR2 (germline): MDHEN, SYDVKM. This CDR3 spans 13 amino acids. CDR3 coding DNA: TGTGCCAGCTCTACAGGAACTAATGAAAAACTGTTTTTT. Amino acids: CASSTGTNEKLFF.

The chain has TRBV30 and TRBJ1-1, with TRBD1 as a possible D gene (5 bases). Germline V gives CDR1 GTSNPN, CDR2 SVGIG (reference sequence). V shed 8 bases and J shed 1 base, with 14 bases lying between them. The CDR3 runs 13 residues. This CDR3 is CARGVGGNTEAFF. The CDR3 nucleotides read TGTGCCCGGGGGGTAGGCGGGAACACTGAAGCTTTCTTT.

The chain carries TRBV5-1 and TRBJ2-1, with 10 bases matching TRBD1. Trimming at V came to 3 bases and at J to 6 bases, leaving 6 bases not matched to a gene. The germline gives CDR1 SGHRS, CDR2 YFSETQ. The CDR3 contains 15 residues. Here the CDR3 reads CASSSRQGASNEQFF. CDR3 DNA sequence: TGCGCCAGCAGCTCCCGACAGGGGGCAAGCAATGAGCAGTTCTTC.

As for this clone: In the same sample, other DNA sequences code for this CDR3. The genes are TRBV5-1 and TRBJ2-2; 13 bases are shared with TRBD2. V lost 3 bases, J lost 6 bases, and 2 bases stayed unmatched. Germline lookup yields CDR1 SGHRS and CDR2 YFSETQ. The CDR3 extends over 15 amino acids. CDR3 sequence: CASSWTSGSPGELFF. The DNA for the CDR3 is TGCGCCAGCAGCTGGACTAGCGGGAGTCCCGGGGAGCTGTTTTTT.

V is TRBV10-2 and J is TRBJ1-1; maybe TRBD1 (5 bases). In germline, CDR1 is WSHSY, CDR2 SAAADI. The CDR3 runs to 14 residues. V was clipped by 5 bases and J by 0 bases, with 10 bases between them. The CDR3: CASSTDSMNTEAFF. CDR3 DNA: TGCGCCAGCAGTACTGACAGCATGAACACTGAAGCTTTCTTT.

The chain is built from TRBV28 and TRBJ2-3; possible D gene TRBD2, 5 bases. Germline CDR1 and CDR2: MDHEN and SYDVKM. V dropped 5 bases and J dropped 5 bases, with 20 bases sitting between them. The CDR3 has 16 residues. The CDR3 bases are TGTGCCAGCAGTATCCCCTCAAGGCGAGGGAAAGATACGCAGTATTTT. It encodes CASSIPSRRGKDTQYF.

This clone occurred many times. V and J are TRBV9 and TRBJ1-2; D gene uncertain. Germline CDR1 reads SGDLS; CDR2 reads YYNGEE. The germline V and J ends were trimmed by 6 bases and 5 bases, with 17 bases remaining between them. The CDR3 runs 14 residues. The CDR3 is CASTEGTLQYGYTF. The CDR3 bases are TGTGCCAGCACGGAGGGCACCCTTCAGTATGGCTACACCTTC.

The chain joins TRBV10-3 to TRBJ2-1, with 9 bases matching TRBD1. V lost 3 bases, J lost 4 bases, and 4 bases stayed unmatched. This CDR3 has 15 residues. Per the germline V gene, CDR1 is ENHRY and CDR2 is SYGVKD. The CDR3 bases are TGTGCCATCAGTGATGTGGACAGGGGATACAATGAGCAGTTCTTC. Residues: CAISDVDRGYNEQFF.

The chain recombines TRBV5-1 with TRBJ2-2; D gene ambiguous. The CDR3 sequence is 15 residues long. Germline V gives CDR1 SGHRS, CDR2 YFSETQ. V gave up 0 bases and J gave up 6 bases, with 12 bases separating them. The CDR3 DNA follows: TGCGCCAGCAGCTTGGGAGAGAGGTATCCCGGGGAGCTGTTTTTT. This translates into CASSLGERYPGELFF.

J is TRBJ1-6 and V is TRBV21-1. TRBV21-1 is described as a pseudogene. This CDR3 has 16 amino acids. The CDR3 coding sequence is TGTGCCAGCAGCAAAGACTCGAGCTCCTATAATTCACCCCTCCACTTT. Translated, it gives CASSKDSSSYNSPLHF.